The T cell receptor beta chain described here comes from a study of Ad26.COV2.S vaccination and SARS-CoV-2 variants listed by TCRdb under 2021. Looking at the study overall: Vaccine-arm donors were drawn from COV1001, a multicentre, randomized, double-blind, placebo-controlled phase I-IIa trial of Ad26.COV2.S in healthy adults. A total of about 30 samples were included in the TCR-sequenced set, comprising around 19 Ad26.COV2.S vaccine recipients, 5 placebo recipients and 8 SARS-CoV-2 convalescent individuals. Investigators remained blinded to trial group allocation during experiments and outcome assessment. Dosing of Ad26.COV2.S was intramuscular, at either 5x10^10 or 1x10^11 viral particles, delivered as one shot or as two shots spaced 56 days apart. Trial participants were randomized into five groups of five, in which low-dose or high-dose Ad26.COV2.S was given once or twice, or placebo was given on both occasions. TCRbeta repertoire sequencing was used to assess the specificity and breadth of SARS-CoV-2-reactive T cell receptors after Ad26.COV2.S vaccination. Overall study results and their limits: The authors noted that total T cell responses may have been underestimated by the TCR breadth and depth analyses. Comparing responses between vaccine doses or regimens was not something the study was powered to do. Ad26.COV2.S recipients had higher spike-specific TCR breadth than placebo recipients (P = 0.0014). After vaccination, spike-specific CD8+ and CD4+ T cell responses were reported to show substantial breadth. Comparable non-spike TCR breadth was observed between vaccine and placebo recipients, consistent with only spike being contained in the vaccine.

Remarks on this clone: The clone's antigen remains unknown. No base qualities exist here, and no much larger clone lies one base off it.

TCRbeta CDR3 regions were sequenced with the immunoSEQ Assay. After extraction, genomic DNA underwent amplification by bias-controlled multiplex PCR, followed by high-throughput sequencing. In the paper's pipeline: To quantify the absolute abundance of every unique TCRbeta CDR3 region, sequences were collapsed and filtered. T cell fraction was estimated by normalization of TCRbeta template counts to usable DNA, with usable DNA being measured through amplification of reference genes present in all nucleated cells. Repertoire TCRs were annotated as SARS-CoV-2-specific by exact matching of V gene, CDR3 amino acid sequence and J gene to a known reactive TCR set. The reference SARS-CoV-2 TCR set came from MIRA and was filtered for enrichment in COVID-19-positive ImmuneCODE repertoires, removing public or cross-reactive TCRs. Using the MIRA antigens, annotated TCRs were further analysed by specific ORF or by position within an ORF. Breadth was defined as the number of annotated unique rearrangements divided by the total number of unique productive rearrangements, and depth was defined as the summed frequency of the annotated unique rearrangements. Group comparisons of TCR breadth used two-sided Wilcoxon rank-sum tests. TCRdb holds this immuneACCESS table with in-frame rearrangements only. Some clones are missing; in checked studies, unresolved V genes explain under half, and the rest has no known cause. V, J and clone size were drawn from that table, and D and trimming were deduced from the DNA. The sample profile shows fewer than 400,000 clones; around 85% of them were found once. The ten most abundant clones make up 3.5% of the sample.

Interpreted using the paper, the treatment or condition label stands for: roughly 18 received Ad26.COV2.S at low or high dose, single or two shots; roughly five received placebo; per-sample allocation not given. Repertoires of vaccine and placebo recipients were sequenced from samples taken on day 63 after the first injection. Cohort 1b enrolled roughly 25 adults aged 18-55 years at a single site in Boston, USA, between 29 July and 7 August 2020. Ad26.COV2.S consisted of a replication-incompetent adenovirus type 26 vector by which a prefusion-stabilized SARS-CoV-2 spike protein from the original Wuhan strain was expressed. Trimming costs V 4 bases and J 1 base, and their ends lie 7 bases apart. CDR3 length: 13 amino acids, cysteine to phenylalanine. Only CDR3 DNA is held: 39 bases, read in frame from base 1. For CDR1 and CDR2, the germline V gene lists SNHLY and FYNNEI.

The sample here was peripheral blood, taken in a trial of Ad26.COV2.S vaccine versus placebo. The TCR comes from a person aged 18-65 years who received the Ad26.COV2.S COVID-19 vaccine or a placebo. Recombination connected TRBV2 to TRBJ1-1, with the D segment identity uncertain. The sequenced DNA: TGTGCCAGCAGTGGACTAGCGAACACTGAAGCTTTCTTT. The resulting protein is CASSGLANTEAFF. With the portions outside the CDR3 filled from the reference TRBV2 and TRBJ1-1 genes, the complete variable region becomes EPEVTQTPSHQVTQMGQEVILRCVPISNHLYFYWYRQILGQKVEFLVSFYNNEISEKSEIFDDQFSVERPDGSNFTLKIRSTKLEDSAMYFCASSGLANTEAFFGQGTRLTVV.